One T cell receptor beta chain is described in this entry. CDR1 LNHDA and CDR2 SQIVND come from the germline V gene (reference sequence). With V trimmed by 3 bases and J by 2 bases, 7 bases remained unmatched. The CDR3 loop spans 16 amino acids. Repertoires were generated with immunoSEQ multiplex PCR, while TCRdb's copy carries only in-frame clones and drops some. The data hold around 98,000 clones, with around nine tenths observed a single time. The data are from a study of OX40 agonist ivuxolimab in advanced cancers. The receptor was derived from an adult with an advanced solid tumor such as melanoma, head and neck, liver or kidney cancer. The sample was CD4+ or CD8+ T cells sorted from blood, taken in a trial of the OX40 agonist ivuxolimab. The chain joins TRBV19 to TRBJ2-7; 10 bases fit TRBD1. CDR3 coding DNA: TGTGCCAGTAGTATCTCCCCTGGACAGGGGGCCTACGAGCAGTACTTC. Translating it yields CASSISPGQGAYEQYF.